Following are 15 T cell receptor beta chains from one sample sequenced in a study of tumor and adjacent non-tumor tissue in lung cancer. The template was RNA from unsorted bulk tissue. TCRbeta libraries were built with three rounds of nested PCR, modified from ARM-PCR. Each CDR3 protein is one row after TCRdb ran MiXCR on the multiplex PCR reads. The top ten hold around 12% of the sample, which has approximately 75,000 distinct CDR3 sequences, roughly 80% seen once. Material: lung tumor tissue. Receptor source: a woman aged 45-59 years with non-small cell lung cancer.

The chain is built from TRBV6-5 and TRBJ2-2, with TRBD2 as a possible D gene (5 bases). CDR1 is MNHEY, CDR2 SVGAGI, per germline. Trimming pared 10 bases from V and 0 bases from J, leaving 15 bases between. The CDR3 length is 15 residues. The DNA of the CDR3 is TGTGCCAACTGCACTAGGAGGCCGAACACCGGGGAGCTGTTTTTT. The encoded protein is CANCTRRPNTGELFF.

Note on this clonotype: The junction and the germline gene differ at one end; a read error may be behind it. This sequence joins TRBV5-4 and TRBJ1-1; tentative D call: TRBD1 (6 bases). Germline lookup yields CDR1 SGHNT and CDR2 YYREEE (reference sequence). The CDR3 length is 13 residues. The CDR3 DNA reads as TGTGCCAGCAGCGTGGACAGAATCACTGAAGTTTTCTTT. Translating gives CASSVDRITEVFF.

To note about this clonotype: The missing conserved phenylalanine or tryptophan at the end of this CDR3 makes a read error likely. It is unclear where the CDR3 begins or ends on the DNA, so no DNA is shown, and the CDR3 is as TCRdb lists it. This sequence joins TRBV11-2 and TRBJ1-5. The length of the CDR3 is 13 amino acids, counting both ends. Germline values: CDR1 SGHAT, CDR2 FQNNGV. CDR3 in amino acids: CASSLERSQPQHL.

Details on this clonotype: At one end the junction does not follow the germline gene, possibly because of a read error. The rearrangement joins TRBV12-3 or TRBV12-4 to TRBJ2-5; D might be TRBD2 (6 bases). The CDR3 is 14 residues long. CDR3 protein: CVSSFPKGRETQYF. CDR3 sequence (DNA): TGTGTCAGCAGTTTCCCAAAGGGGAGGGAGACCCAGTACTTC.

Concerning this clonotype: One junction end disagrees with the germline gene, perhaps due to a read error. The rearrangement joins TRBV29-1 to TRBJ2-5; D ambiguous. The CDR3 has 14 residues. The germline gives CDR1 SQVTM, CDR2 ANQGSEA. CDR3: CSVEHATHQETQYF. CDR3 nucleotide sequence: TGCAGCGTTGAGCATGCGACGCACCAGGAGACCCAGTACTTC.

Remarks on this clonotype: Relative to the germline gene, one junction end is altered; a read error may explain this. The chain recombines TRBV6-5 with TRBJ2-7; D uncertain. CDR1 is MNHEY, CDR2 SVGAGI, per germline. This CDR3 has 13 amino acids. In DNA, the CDR3 is TGTGCCATCAGCCGACTGAATTCCTACGTGCAGTACTTC. Translation: CAISRLNSYVQYF.

About this clonotype: One end of the junction fails to match germline, which may point to a read error. J is TRBJ2-1 and V is TRBV28; D possibly uses TRBD1 or TRBD2 (7 bases each). Germline V gives CDR1 MDHEN, CDR2 SYDVKM. The CDR3 is 15 amino acids. CDR3 protein: CANSLGEGARNEQFF. CDR3 bases: TGTGCCAACAGTCTAGGGGAGGGGGCAAGGAACGAGCAGTTCTTC.

Notes on this clonotype: The junction does not match germline at one end; this may be a read error. This rearrangement joins TRBV6-1 to TRBJ2-7, with D uncertain. The CDR3 loop spans 14 amino acids. The germline V gene has CDR1 MNHNS and CDR2 SASEGT. Here the CDR3 reads CVSEAQESSCEQYF. The CDR3 DNA is TGTGTCAGCGAAGCCCAGGAGAGCTCCTGCGAGCAGTACTTC.

The chain recombines TRBV5-6 with TRBJ1-2, with D unresolved. Germline CDR1 is SGHDT and CDR2 is YYEEEE. CDR3 length equals 14 residues. The CDR3 bases are TGTACCTGCAGCTTGGGAAGCCCCGTTTATGGCTACACCTTC. This sequence encodes CTCSLGSPVYGYTF.

This clonotype was detected only once. A much larger clone lies a single base off, so this may be a read error. This chain links TRBV28 with TRBJ1-3; D possibly corresponds to TRBD1 (6 bases). This CDR3 contains 15 residues. Germline CDR1 MDHEN, CDR2 SYDVKM. The V end lost 9 bases, the J end lost 0 bases, and 15 bases lay between the germline ends. CDR3 residues: CARTLGGASGNTIYF. CDR3 nucleotides: TGTGCCAGGACCCTCGGGGGGGCCTCTGGAAACACCATATATTTT.

This clonotype was seen a handful of times. This may come from a read error, since a much larger clone is one base off. The V gene is TRBV2, the J gene TRBJ1-4, with unresolved D. Germline CDR1 reads SNHLY; CDR2 reads FYNNEI. CDR3 size: 14 residues. For the CDR3, the DNA is TGTGCCAGCAGTCCCTCTCTTATCGACGAAAGACTGTTTTTT. This translates into CASSPSLIDERLFF.

On this clonotype: A much larger clonotype is one base distant, so this may be a read error. This chain connects TRBV7-8 to TRBJ2-5, with 9 nucleotides matching TRBD2. Unmatched junction bases numbered 9, after V lost 5 bases and J lost 5 bases. The CDR3 spans 15 residues. Germline loops: CDR1 SGHVS, CDR2 FQNEAQ. The CDR3 nucleotides read TGTGCCAGCAGCCCCCCGGGACTAGCAAACGAGACCCAGTACTTC. Translated: CASSPPGLANETQYF.

For this clonotype: An end of the junction differs from the germline gene, which may be a read error. The chain employs TRBV12-3 or TRBV12-4 and TRBJ1-1; D is unclear. The CDR3 extends over 12 amino acids. The chain's CDR3 is CASRYSNTDASF. CDR3 nucleotides: TGTGCCAGCAGATACAGCAACACTGATGCTTCCTTT.

This clonotype was picked up one time. V and J are TRBV12-2 and TRBJ2-1; the D call in the table, TRBD2, was not verified against the DNA. TRBV12-2 is flagged as a pseudogene. The CDR3 is 16 residues long. Here the CDR3 reads CASRSRLASRESEQFF. CDR3 nucleotide sequence: TGTGCAAGTCGCTCTCGACTAGCGTCTAGAGAGAGTGAGCAGTTCTTC.

As regards this clonotype: The conserved phenylalanine or tryptophan normally closing the CDR3 is absent here, so this likely arose from a read error. The V call is TRBV11-2, the J call TRBJ2-2; TRBD2 might be the D (5 bases). The CDR3 sequence is 14 residues long. Germline lookup yields CDR1 SGHAT and CDR2 FQNNGV. In nucleotides, the CDR3 is TGTGTCAGCGCCTATACTAGAGACACCGGGGAGCTGTTTTCT. Protein sequence: CVSAYTRDTGELFS.